This TCR beta chain was captured in a study of T cells in Graves' hyperthyroidism and ophthalmopathy. With regard to this clonotype: Its antigen is still unknown.

Whole-study findings and limits: Researchers found most expanded thyroid clonotypes above 0.001 in blood as well.

Patients with ophthalmopathy all had a Clinical Activity Score of at least 3, a NOSPECS grade of at least 4 and duration under 3 months. Amplified TCR beta CDR3 regions came from RNA transcripts. The TCR CDR3 was amplified in a first-round RT-PCR using the HTBI primer set. From the multiplex PCR reads, TCRdb called clonotypes with MiXCR, one entry per CDR3 protein. This sample has fewer than 650,000 distinct CDR3 sequences, with about 15% found just once. The CDR3 is 13 amino acids. V lost 7 bases to trimming and J lost 0 bases, with 9 bases between them. Germline CDR1 reads MDHEN; CDR2 reads SYDVKM. The clonotype was recovered from a woman aged 40 to 50 with Graves' ophthalmopathy. This chain links TRBV28 with TRBJ1-2; D uncertain. Sequencing was carried out using blood. CDR3 sequence reads: CASKDNPNYGYTF. The CDR3 region has the DNA TGTGCCAGCAAAGACAATCCTAACTATGGCTACACCTTC.